The rows below give T cell receptor beta chains drawn from one sample of a study of T cells after yellow fever vaccination. TCRdb independently ran MiXCR on the 5' RACE reads; one entry per CDR3 protein. Among 150,000 to 200,000 distinct CDR3 sequences listed, approximately 6.2% were seen once. Specimen: CD4+ T cells sorted from PBMCs, collected on the day of the first yellow fever vaccination. Receptors were obtained from a man between 18 and 29 years old who received the YFV17D yellow fever vaccine. Both conserved end residues are trimmed from each CDR3. The order of the fields is V gene, CDR3 protein.

>TRBV29-1
SVRKGLQGNEQF
>TRBV18
ASSPNGGRQETQY
>TRBV3-1
ASSPTGDFTDTQY
>TRBV5-4
ASSLGDLQETQY
>TRBV20-1
SARAPGTDPTDTQY
>TRBV20-1
SASPGTEAF
>TRBV18
ASSLGSSTDTQY
>TRBV9
ASSVSGQGYTGELF
>TRBV7-2
ASSQGGIKSYGEQF
>TRBV24-1
ATSDSHPGWSEQF
>TRBV7-2
ASSIGPTDTQY